The following is a T cell receptor beta chain sequence with its context. The antigen is not known. At one boundary the junction diverges from the germline segment, which might be a read error. Per the germline V gene, CDR1 is SGHTA and CDR2 is FQGNSA. The CDR3 totals 11 residues. Built from TCR beta cDNA, the libraries had unique molecular identifiers in them. Roughly 490,000 cDNA molecules came from 1 to 10 million T cells. TCRdb fed the PCR reads into MiXCR, producing one record per CDR3 protein. The sample yields about 770,000 distinct CDR3 sequences, more than 45% seen once. The sample comes from a study of post-analysis software for immune sequencing data. Study-wide background: Progressive-relapsing, secondary progressive and relapsing-remitting multiple sclerosis were among the disease courses included.

Points from the study as a whole: Strong co-clustering by F measure was seen for same-batch samples. For normalized Chao1 diversity, multiple sclerosis patients scored significantly lower than controls did. Relative to controls, patients had 4 or 5 TRBV segments at higher frequency, with TRBV5-6, TRBV5-1 and TRBV20-1 among these.

The specimen sequenced was blood. This chain uses TRBV7-2 with TRBJ2-5, with D unresolved. This sequence was found in a girl under 18 with multiple sclerosis. The CDR3 is CAGSPVLEQYF. The CDR3 coding sequence is TGTGCCGGCAGCCCCGTACTGGAGCAGTACTTC.